Included here is one T cell receptor beta chain sequence, with context. Recovered status applied to Cohort 3 donors who had two consecutive negative PCRs. It also applied to those with clearance or with symptom resolution. This CDR3 contains 14 residues. The germline V gene has CDR1 GTSNPN and CDR2 SVGIG (reference sequence). V gave up 4 bases and J gave up 5 bases, with 17 bases separating them. Clones were read by immunoSEQ multiplex PCR, and TCRdb kept only the in-frame ones, dropping some. The repertoire holds approximately 300,000 clones, approximately 84% seen once, with 8.5% to 12% in the top ten. This entry comes from a study of blood T cell repertoires in COVID-19. Study information: The United States, Italy and Spain provided the acute and convalescent COVID-19 samples. From T cells, B-cell-depleted T cells, or PBMCs came the material, which was cDNA or gDNA.

V and J are TRBV30 and TRBJ1-2; a weak D match, TRBD1 (6 bases). The receptor's source is a woman between 18 and 29 years old who had recovered from COVID-19. The sequenced sample consisted of PBMCs or T cells enriched from blood (not recorded which). DNA for the CDR3: TGTGCCTGGACCGGGGCAGGGGCGCGGTATGGCTACACCTTC. Translation gives CAWTGAGARYGYTF.